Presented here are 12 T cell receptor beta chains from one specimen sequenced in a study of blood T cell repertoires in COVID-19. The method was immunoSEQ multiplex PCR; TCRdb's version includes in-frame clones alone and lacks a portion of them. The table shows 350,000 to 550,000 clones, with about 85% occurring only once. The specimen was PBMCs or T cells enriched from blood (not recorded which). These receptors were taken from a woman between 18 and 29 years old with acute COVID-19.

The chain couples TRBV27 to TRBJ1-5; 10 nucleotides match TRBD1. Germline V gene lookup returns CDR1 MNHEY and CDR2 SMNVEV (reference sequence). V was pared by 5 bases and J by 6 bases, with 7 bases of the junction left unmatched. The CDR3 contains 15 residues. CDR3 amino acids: CASSPVTGGGQPQHF. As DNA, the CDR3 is TGTGCCAGCAGTCCGGTGACAGGGGGCGGTCAGCCCCAGCATTTT.

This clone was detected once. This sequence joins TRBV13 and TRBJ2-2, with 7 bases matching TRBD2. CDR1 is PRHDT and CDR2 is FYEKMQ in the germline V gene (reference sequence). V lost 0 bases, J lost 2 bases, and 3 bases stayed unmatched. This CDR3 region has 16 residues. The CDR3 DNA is TGTGCCAGCAGCTTAGGAGCGGGGACCAACACCGGGGAGCTGTTTTTT. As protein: CASSLGAGTNTGELFF.

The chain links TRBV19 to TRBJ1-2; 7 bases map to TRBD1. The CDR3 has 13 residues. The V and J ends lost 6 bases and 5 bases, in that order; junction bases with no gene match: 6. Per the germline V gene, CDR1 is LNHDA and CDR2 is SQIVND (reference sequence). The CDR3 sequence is CASSARDRYGYTF. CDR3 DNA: TGTGCCAGTAGCGCTCGGGACAGATATGGCTACACCTTC.

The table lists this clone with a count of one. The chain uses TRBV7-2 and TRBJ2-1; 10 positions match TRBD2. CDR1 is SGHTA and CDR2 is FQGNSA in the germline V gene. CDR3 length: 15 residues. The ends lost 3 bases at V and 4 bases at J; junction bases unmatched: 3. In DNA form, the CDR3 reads TGTGCCAGCAGCTTCCCGGGACTAGCGTACAATGAGCAGTTCTTC. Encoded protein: CASSFPGLAYNEQFF.

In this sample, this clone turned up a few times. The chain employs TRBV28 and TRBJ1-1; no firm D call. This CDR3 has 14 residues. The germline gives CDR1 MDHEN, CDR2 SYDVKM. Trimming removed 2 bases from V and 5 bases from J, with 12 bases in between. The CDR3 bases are TGTGCCAGCAGTTTACGCCCAACAAGTACTGAAGCTTTCTTT. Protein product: CASSLRPTSTEAFF. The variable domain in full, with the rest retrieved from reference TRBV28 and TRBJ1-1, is DVKVTQSSRYLVKRTGEKVFLECVQDMDHENMFWYRQDPGLGLRLIYFSYDVKMKEKGDIPEGYSVSREKKERFSLILESASTNQTSMYLCASSLRPTSTEAFFGQGTRLTVV.

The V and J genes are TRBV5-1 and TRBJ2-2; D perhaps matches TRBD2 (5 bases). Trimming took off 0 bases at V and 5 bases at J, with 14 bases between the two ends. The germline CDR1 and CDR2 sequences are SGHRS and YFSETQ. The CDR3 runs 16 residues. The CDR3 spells CASSLAVSVRTGELFF. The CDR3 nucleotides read TGCGCCAGCAGCTTGGCGGTTAGCGTACGGACCGGGGAGCTGTTTTTT.

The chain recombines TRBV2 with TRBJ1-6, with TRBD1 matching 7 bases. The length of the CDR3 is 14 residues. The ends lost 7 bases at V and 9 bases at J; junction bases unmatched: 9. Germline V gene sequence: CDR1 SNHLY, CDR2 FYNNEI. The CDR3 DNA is TGTGCCAGCACTGGACAGGTCTTTGGTTCACCCCTCCACTTT. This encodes CASTGQVFGSPLHF.

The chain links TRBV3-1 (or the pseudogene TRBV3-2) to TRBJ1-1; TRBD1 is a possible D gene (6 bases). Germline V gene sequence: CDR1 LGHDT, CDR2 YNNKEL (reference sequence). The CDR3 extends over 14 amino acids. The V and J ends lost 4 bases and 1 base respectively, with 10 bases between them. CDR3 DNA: TGTGCCAGCAGCCCCCAGGGGCGGAACACTGAAGCTTTCTTT. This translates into CASSPQGRNTEAFF.

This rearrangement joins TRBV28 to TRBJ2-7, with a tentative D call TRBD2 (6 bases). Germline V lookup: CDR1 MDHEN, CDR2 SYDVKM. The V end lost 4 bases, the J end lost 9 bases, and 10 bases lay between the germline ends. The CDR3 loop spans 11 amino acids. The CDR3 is CASSSSVGQYF. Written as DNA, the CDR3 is TGTGCCAGCAGTTCTAGCGTGGGGCAGTACTTC.

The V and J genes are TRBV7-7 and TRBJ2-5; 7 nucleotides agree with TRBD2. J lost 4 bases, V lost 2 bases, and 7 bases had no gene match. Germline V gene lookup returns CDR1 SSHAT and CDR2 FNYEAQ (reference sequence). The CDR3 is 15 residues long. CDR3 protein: CASSLTRERGETQYF. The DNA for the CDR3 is TGTGCCAGCAGCTTAACGCGGGAGCGGGGAGAGACCCAGTACTTC. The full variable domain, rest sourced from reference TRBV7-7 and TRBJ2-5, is GAGVSQSPRYKVTKRGQDVTLRCDPISSHATLYWYQQALGQGPEFLTYFNYEAQPDKSGLPSDRFSAERPEGSISTLTIQRTEQRDSAMYRCASSLTRERGETQYFGPGTRLLVL.

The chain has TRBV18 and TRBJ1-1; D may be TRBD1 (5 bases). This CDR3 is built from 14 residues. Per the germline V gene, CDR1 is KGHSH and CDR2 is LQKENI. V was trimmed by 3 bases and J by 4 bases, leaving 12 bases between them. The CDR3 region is CASSPQGRGTEAFF. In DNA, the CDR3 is TGTGCCAGCTCACCTCAGGGAAGGGGCACTGAAGCTTTCTTT.

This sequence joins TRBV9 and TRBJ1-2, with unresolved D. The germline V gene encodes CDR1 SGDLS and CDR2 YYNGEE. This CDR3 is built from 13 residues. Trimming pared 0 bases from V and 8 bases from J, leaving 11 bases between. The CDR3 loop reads CASSVDAGTGYTF. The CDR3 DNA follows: TGTGCCAGCAGCGTAGATGCGGGTACAGGCTACACCTTC.